This T cell receptor (beta chain) originates from a study of T cells in Graves' hyperthyroidism and ophthalmopathy. As for the study in general: At initial diagnosis, before any treatment had begun, peripheral blood was obtained.

Broader study findings: Blood also held most thyroid clonotypes expanded beyond 0.001.

Patients aged 18 to 65 had newly diagnosed hyperthyroidism lasting under 2 months. Clinical symptoms, serum thyroxine and TRAb, thyroid ultrasound and orbital computed tomography were used for the diagnoses. Researchers took RNA transcripts and amplified the TCR beta CDR3 regions from them. TCR CDR3 underwent first-round RT-PCR with the HTBI primer set. TCRdb analysed the multiplex PCR reads with MiXCR anew, one entry per CDR3 protein. The table has about 720,000 distinct CDR3 sequences, over 15% seen once. This clonotype was observed a handful of times. Its target is unknown. The CDR3 has 15 amino acids. The germline V gene encodes CDR1 GTSNPN and CDR2 SVGIG (reference sequence). V was pared by 0 bases and J by 7 bases, with 7 bases of the junction left unmatched.

The chain has TRBV30 and TRBJ1-5; 9 bases fit TRBD1. The sequencing input was blood. This receptor was obtained from a man between 18 and 35 years old with Graves' hyperthyroidism. CDR3 region: CAWSVLGQGKQPQHF. CDR3 nucleotide sequence: TGTGCCTGGAGTGTTCTCGGACAGGGGAAACAGCCCCAGCATTTT.